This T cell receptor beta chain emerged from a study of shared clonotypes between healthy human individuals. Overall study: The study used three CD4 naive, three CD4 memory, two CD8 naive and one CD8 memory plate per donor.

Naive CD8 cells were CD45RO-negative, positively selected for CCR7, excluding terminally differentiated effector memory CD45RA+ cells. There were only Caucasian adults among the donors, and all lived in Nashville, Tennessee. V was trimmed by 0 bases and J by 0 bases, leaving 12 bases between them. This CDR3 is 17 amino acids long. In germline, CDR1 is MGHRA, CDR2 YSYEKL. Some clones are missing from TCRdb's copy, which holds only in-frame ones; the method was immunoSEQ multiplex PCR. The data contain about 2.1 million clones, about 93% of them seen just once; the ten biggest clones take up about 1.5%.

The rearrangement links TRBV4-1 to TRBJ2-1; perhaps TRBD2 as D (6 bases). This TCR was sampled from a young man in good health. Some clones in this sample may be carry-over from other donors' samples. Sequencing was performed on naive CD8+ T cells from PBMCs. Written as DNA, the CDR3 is TGCGCCAGCAGCCAAGAGGGGGGATTAAGCTCCTACAATGAGCAGTTCTTC. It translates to CASSQEGGLSSYNEQFF.